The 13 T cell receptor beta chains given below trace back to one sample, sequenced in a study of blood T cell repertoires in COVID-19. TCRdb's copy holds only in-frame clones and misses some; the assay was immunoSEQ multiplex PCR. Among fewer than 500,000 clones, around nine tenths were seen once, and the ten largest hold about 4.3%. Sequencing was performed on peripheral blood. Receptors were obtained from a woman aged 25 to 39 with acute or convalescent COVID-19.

CDR3 loop: CASSASGEPYGYTF. CDR3 bases: TGTGCCAGCAGCGCCTCAGGGGAGCCCTATGGCTACACCTTC. The V call is TRBV9, the J call TRBJ1-2; perhaps TRBD1 as D (6 bases). The CDR3 contains 14 residues. The V gene's germline CDR1 is SGDLS and CDR2 YYNGEE. V shed 3 bases and J shed 4 bases, with 13 bases lying between them.

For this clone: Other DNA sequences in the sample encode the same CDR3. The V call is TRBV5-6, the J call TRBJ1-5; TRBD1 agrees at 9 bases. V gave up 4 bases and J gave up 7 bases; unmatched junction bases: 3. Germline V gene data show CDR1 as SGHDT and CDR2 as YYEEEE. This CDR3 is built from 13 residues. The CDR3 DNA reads TGTGCCAGCAGCCGGACAGGGGTACAGCCCCAGCATTTT. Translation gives CASSRTGVQPQHF.

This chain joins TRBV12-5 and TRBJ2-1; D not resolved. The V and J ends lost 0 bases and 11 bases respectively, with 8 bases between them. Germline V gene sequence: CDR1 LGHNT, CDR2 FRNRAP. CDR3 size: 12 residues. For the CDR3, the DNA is TGTGCTAGTGGTTTGGTCGTCGGTCAGCAGTTCTTC. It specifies CASGLVVGQQFF.

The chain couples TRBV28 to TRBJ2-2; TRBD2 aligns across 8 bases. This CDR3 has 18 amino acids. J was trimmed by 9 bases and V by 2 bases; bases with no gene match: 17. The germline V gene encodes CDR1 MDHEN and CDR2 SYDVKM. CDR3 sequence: CASSLPLWAGGPHRELFF. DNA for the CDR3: TGTGCCAGCAGTTTACCCCTCTGGGCGGGGGGCCCCCACCGGGAGCTGTTTTTT.

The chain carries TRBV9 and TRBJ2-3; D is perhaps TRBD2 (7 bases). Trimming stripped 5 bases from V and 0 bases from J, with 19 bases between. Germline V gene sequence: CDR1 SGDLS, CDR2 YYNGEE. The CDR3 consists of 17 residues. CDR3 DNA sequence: TGTGCCAGCAGTCGTCGGGGGGACACCTCTAGCACAGATACGCAGTATTTT. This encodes CASSRRGDTSSTDTQYF.

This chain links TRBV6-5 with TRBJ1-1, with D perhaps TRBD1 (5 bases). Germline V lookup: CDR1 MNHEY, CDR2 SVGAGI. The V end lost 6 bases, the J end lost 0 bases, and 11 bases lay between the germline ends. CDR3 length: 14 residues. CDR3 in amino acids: CASSKWGMNTEAFF. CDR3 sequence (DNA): TGTGCCAGCAGCAAGTGGGGCATGAACACTGAAGCTTTCTTT.

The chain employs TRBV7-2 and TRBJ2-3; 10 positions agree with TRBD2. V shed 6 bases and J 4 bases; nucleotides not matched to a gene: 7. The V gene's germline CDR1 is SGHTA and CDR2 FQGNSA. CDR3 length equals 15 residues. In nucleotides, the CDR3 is TGTGCCAGCAGTGGAGGGACTAGCGTCCCAGATACGCAGTATTTT. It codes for CASSGGTSVPDTQYF.

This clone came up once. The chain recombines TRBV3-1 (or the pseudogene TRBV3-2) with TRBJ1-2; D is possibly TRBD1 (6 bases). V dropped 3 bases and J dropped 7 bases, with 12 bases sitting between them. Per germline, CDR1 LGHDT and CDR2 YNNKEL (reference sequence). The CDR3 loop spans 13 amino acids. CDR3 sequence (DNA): TGTGCCAGCAGCCAGGCAGGGGATGGTGGCTACACCTTC. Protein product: CASSQAGDGGYTF.

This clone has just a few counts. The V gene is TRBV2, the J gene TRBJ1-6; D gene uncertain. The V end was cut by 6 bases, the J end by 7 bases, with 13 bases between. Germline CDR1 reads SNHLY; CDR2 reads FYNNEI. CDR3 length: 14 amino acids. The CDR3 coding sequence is TGTGCCAGCAGGAACGGAGGAGGAAATTCACCCCTCCACTTT. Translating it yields CASRNGGGNSPLHF.

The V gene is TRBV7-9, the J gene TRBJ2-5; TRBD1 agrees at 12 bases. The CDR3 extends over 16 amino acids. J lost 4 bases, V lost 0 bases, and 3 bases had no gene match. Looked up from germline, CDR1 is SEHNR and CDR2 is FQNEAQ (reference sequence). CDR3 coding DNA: TGTGCCAGCAGCTTAGCGGGACAGGGGGCGGGAGAGACCCAGTACTTC. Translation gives CASSLAGQGAGETQYF.

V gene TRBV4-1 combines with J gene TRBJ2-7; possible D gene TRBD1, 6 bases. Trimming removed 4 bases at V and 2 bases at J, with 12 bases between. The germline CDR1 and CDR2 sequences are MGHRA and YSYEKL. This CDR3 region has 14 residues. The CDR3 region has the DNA TGCGCCAGCAGCCGGACAGAGGGACCCTACGAGCAGTACTTC. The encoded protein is CASSRTEGPYEQYF.

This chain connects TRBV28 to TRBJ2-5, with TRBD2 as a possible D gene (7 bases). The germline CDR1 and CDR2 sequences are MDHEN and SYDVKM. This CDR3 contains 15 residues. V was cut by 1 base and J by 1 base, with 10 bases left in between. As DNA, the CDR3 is TGTGCCAGCAGTTTATTCGGGGGGCCCCAAGAGACCCAGTACTTC. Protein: CASSLFGGPQETQYF.

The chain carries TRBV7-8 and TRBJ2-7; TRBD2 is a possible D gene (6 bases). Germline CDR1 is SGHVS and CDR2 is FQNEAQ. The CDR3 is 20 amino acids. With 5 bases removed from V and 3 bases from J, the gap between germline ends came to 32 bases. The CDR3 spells CASSPNKNLHVVAGRYEQYF. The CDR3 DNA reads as TGTGCCAGCAGCCCCAACAAAAACCTCCATGTCGTCGCGGGGCGCTACGAGCAGTACTTC. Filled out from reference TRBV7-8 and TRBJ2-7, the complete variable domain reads GAGVSQSPRYKVAKRGQDVALRCDPISGHVSLFWYQQALGQGPEFLTYFQNEAQLDKSGLPSDRFFAERPEGSVSTLKIQRTQQEDSAVYLCASSPNKNLHVVAGRYEQYFGPGTRLTVT.